The following is a T cell receptor beta chain sequence with its context. The antigen remains unidentified. This specimen comes from a study of shared clonotypes between healthy human individuals. For the study at large: A few men and a couple of women, aged 18 to 49, were donors. CD4 naive cells filled three plates per donor, CD4 memory three, CD8 naive two and CD8 memory one. Study-level points and caveats: Researchers found naive subsets generally carried larger estimated richness than memory subsets.

Only in-frame clones appear in the TCRdb table, and some are missing; sequencing was by immunoSEQ multiplex PCR. The table includes some 1 million clones, around 75% detected once. J gave up 0 bases and V 4 bases, and 4 bases lay outside the gene matches. Germline V gene sequence: CDR1 SGHTA, CDR2 FQGNSA. The CDR3 is made up of 15 amino acids. Each sample came from a Caucasian adult donor living in Nashville, Tennessee. This TCR was recovered from a man aged 18 to 30 in good health. The sequenced material came from memory CD4+ T cells sorted from blood. The subset was: CD45RA-negative fraction. The chain carries TRBV7-2 and TRBJ2-3, with 7 bases aligning to TRBD1. The CDR3 DNA is TGTGCCAGCAGCTCCAGACAGGGTAGCACAGATACGCAGTATTTT. Its translation: CASSSRQGSTDTQYF.